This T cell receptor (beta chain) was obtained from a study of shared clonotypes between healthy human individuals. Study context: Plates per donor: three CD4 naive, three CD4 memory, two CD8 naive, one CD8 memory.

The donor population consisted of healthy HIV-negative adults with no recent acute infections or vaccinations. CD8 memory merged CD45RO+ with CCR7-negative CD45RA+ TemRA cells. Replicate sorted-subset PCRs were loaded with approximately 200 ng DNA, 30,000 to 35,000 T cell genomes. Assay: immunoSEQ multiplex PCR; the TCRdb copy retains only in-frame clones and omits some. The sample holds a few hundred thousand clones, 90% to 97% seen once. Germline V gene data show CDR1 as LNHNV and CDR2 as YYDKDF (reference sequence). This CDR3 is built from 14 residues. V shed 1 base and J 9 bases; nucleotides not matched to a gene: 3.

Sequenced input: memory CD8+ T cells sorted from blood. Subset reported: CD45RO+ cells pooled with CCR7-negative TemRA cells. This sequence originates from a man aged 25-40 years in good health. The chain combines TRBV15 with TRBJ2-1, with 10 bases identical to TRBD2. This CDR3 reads CATSRAASGSEQFF. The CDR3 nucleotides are TGTGCCACCAGCAGAGCGGCTAGCGGGAGTGAGCAGTTCTTC.